This TCR beta chain is drawn from a study of cytomegalovirus exposure and HLA in healthy donors. The PCR contained 60 Vbeta and 13 Jbeta primers. Method: immunoSEQ multiplex PCR; TCRdb's copy keeps in-frame clones and lacks some. The table has about 130,000 clones, roughly 75% seen once. The CDR3 spans 16 residues. V dropped 6 bases and J dropped 5 bases, with 22 bases sitting between them. Per the germline V gene, CDR1 is LNHDA and CDR2 is SQIVND (reference sequence). Study-level findings and limits: Later, an analysis found that common viral pathogens appeared to be linked with several of the most significant clusters. Generally TCR sequences proved uncommon, though certain public TCRs appeared in numerous donors. In vitro, three CMV-associated chains proved specific for CMV antigens.

This clone was recorded at least ten times. Its target is unknown. The rearrangement links TRBV19 to TRBJ1-1; D is perhaps TRBD1 (6 bases). The sample was PBMCs. This clonotype was sampled from a woman in her 50s in good health and CMV-seronegative. Written as DNA, the CDR3 is TGTGCCAGTAGCCAAGGGGACATCTGGAGAGGGACTGAAGCTTTCTTT. This codes for CASSQGDIWRGTEAFF.